Following are 14 T cell receptor beta chains from one sample sequenced in a study of cytomegalovirus exposure and HLA in healthy donors (TCRdb year 2017). Library preparation employed the immunoSEQ multiplex PCR assay. For the multiplex PCR, a mixture combining 60 forward primers for TCR Vbeta segments and 13 reverse primers for TCR Jbeta segments was used. What TCRdb holds here is the immuneACCESS table cut down to in-frame rearrangements. Part of the clones is not present; checked against another copy, under half of the missing clones reflect an unresolved V gene, and the others are unexplained. The sample table lists 150,000 or so clones, 80% of them with a count of one. The biggest ten clones account for just over 4.5% of the sample. Sequencing was carried out using PBMCs. The receptor set was obtained from a woman aged 45 to 65 in good health and CMV-seropositive.

The rearrangement joins TRBV11-2 to TRBJ2-3; no clear D. Trimming cost V 1 base and J 2 bases, with 13 bases left between them. This CDR3 has 16 amino acids. Germline V gene data show CDR1 as SGHAT and CDR2 as FQNNGV. The CDR3 region has the DNA TGTGCCAGCAGCTTAGGAGGCGGATGGGTCACAGATACGCAGTATTTT. Its translation: CASSLGGGWVTDTQYF.

The J gene is TRBJ2-3, the V gene TRBV9; the D is unclear. Germline CDR1 reads SGDLS; CDR2 reads YYNGEE. Trimming pared 5 bases from V and 8 bases from J, leaving 15 bases between. The CDR3 is 13 residues long. The CDR3 sequence is CASSPTKEGTQYF. In nucleotides, the CDR3 is TGTGCCAGCAGTCCTACTAAGGAAGGTACGCAGTATTTT. Filled out from reference TRBV9 and TRBJ2-3, the complete variable domain reads DSGVTQTPKHLITATGQRVTLRCSPRSGDLSVYWYQQSLDQGLQFLIQYYNGEERAKGNILERFSAQQFPDLHSELNLSSLELGDSALYFCASSPTKEGTQYFGPGTRLTVL.

The chain links TRBV15 to TRBJ2-1, with TRBD1 matching over 7 bases. This CDR3 contains 17 residues. Germline loops: CDR1 LNHNV, CDR2 YYDKDF (reference sequence). The V gene end was trimmed by 2 bases and the J gene end by 3 bases; junction bases not matched to a gene: 10. This chain's CDR3 is CATSRTTGTAYYNEQFF. As DNA, the CDR3 is TGTGCCACCAGCAGAACTACCGGGACAGCCTACTACAATGAGCAGTTCTTC.

V gene TRBV28 combines with J gene TRBJ2-7, with 7 bases aligning to TRBD2. The germline gives CDR1 MDHEN, CDR2 SYDVKM. The CDR3 totals 13 residues. Losses at the gene ends were 6 bases for V and 0 bases for J; bases not matched to a gene: 2. CDR3 sequence reads: CASRGTISYEQYF. CDR3 nucleotides: TGTGCCAGCAGGGGGACTATCTCCTACGAGCAGTACTTC.

The rearrangement uses TRBV7-2 and TRBJ2-1; D is perhaps TRBD2 (5 bases). With 0 bases removed from V and 4 bases from J, the gap between germline ends came to 7 bases. CDR3 length equals 14 residues. Germline V lookup: CDR1 SGHTA, CDR2 FQGNSA. The CDR3 sequence is CASSLAGEYNEQFF. The CDR3 bases are TGTGCCAGCAGCTTAGCCGGGGAGTACAATGAGCAGTTCTTC. The whole variable domain, filled in from reference TRBV7-2 and TRBJ2-1, reads GAGVSQSPSNKVTEKGKDVELRCDPISGHTALYWYRQSLGQGLEFLIYFQGNSAPDKSGLPSDRFSAERTGGSVSTLTIQRTQQEDSAVYLCASSLAGEYNEQFFGPGTRLTVL.

The CDR3 region is CASTPGGLNTEAFF. The CDR3 DNA is TGCGCCAGCACCCCCGGTGGGCTGAACACTGAAGCTTTCTTT. The chain joins TRBV4-1 to TRBJ1-1; no clear D. The CDR3 consists of 14 residues. V was trimmed by 7 bases and J by 0 bases, leaving 12 bases between them. The germline V gene encodes CDR1 MGHRA and CDR2 YSYEKL.

The rearrangement uses TRBV4-3 and TRBJ1-2; unclear D gene. V gave up 0 bases and J gave up 7 bases, with 21 bases separating them. The CDR3 has 17 amino acids. CDR1 is LGHNA and CDR2 is YSLEER in the germline V gene. The CDR3 region has the DNA TGCGCCAGCAGCCAAGATGCCCGCGGGAATCAAAACCTTGGCTACACCTTC. Amino acids: CASSQDARGNQNLGYTF.

This rearrangement joins TRBV4-3 to TRBJ2-5; a possible D gene is TRBD2 (7 bases). The CDR3 spans 16 residues. CDR1 and CDR2 from the germline V gene are LGHNA and YSLEER. The V end was cut by 0 bases, the J end by 2 bases, with 13 bases between. The CDR3 protein is CASSQDRGRGQETQYF. The CDR3 DNA sequence: TGCGCCAGCAGCCAAGATAGGGGGAGGGGGCAAGAGACCCAGTACTTC.

The V and J genes are TRBV5-1 and TRBJ1-2; 10 bases are shared with TRBD1. The V segment lost 5 bases and the J segment 3 bases; nucleotides outside the gene matches: 7. The CDR3 is made up of 15 amino acids. Germline CDR1 SGHRS, CDR2 YFSETQ. The CDR3 reads CASRATGGADYGYTF. In DNA, the CDR3 is TGCGCCAGCAGGGCGACAGGGGGCGCGGACTATGGCTACACCTTC.

The V call is TRBV9, the J call TRBJ2-5, with D possibly being TRBD2 (6 bases). V lost 0 bases and J lost 0, with 12 bases in between. The CDR3 contains 16 residues. Looked up from germline, CDR1 is SGDLS and CDR2 is YYNGEE. The CDR3 nucleotides are TGTGCCAGCAGCGTAGGATCAGGGACTTACCAAGAGACCCAGTACTTC. Translation gives CASSVGSGTYQETQYF.

V usage is TRBV4-3 and J usage is TRBJ2-2; maybe TRBD1 (5 bases). V shed 4 bases and J shed 1 base, with 7 bases lying between them. This CDR3 region has 14 residues. The germline gives CDR1 LGHNA, CDR2 YSLEER. CDR3 region: CASSLTVNTGELFF. As DNA, the CDR3 is TGCGCCAGCAGCCTGACAGTGAACACCGGGGAGCTGTTTTTT.

The chain combines TRBV19 with TRBJ1-1; 7 positions agree with TRBD1. The ends lost 4 bases at V and 3 bases at J; junction bases unmatched: 5. This CDR3 spans 14 amino acids. Germline CDR1 and CDR2: LNHDA and SQIVND (reference sequence). The DNA of the CDR3 is TGTGCCAGTAGTACACAGACAGGGTACACTGAAGCTTTCTTT. Translation gives CASSTQTGYTEAFF.

This sequence joins TRBV10-3 and TRBJ2-3; 9 bases are shared with TRBD1. The CDR3 runs to 14 residues. The V gene end was trimmed by 3 bases and the J gene end by 3 bases; junction bases not matched to a gene: 1. The germline V gene has CDR1 ENHRY and CDR2 SYGVKD. CDR3 residues: CAISDGTGTDTQYF. The DNA of the CDR3 is TGTGCCATCAGTGATGGGACAGGGACAGATACGCAGTATTTT.

The sample holds one count of this clone. V usage is TRBV19 and J usage is TRBJ2-7; D unresolved. The CDR3 extends over 13 amino acids. Trimming removed 3 bases from V and 1 base from J, with 7 bases in between. CDR1 is LNHDA and CDR2 is SQIVND in the germline V gene (reference sequence). CDR3 sequence (DNA): TGTGCCAGTAGTATTTTTCCATCCTACGAGCAGTACTTC. Its translation: CASSIFPSYEQYF.